A selection of T cell receptor beta chains follows, all from one sample in a study of blood T cell repertoires in COVID-19. TCRdb's table, derived via immunoSEQ multiplex PCR, lists solely in-frame clones and lacks some. The sample lists more than 200,000 clones, 90% to 95% occurring once. Sequencing was done on a sample of PBMCs or T cells enriched from blood (not recorded which). Receptors originate from a woman in her late teens or twenties who had recovered from COVID-19. The CDR3 runs from the conserved cysteine through the conserved F or W. D genes are given only for firm matches. Clone size appears in some rows only: once, few, many, or a class for an expanded clone.

v_call	d_call	clone_size	j_call	cdr3_nt	cdr3_aa
TRBV29-1	TRBD1	.	TRBJ1-1	TGCAGCGTCACAGTGGGGATAGACAGGGGCCCTGAAGCTTTCTTT	CSVTVGIDRGPEAFF
TRBV11-3	TRBD1	.	TRBJ2-7	TGTGCCAGCAGCCCAGGGGACAGAAGCTCCTACGAGCAGTACTTC	CASSPGDRSSYEQYF
TRBV2	.	once	TRBJ1-5	TGTGCCCTCGGTGGCAGAGGGTATGTGCCCCAGCATTTT	CALGGRGYVPQHF
TRBV28	TRBD2	few	TRBJ2-3	TGTGCCAGCAGTTTTTTTAGCGGGAGAGGAACAGATACGCAGTATTTT	CASSFFSGRGTDTQYF
TRBV5-1	TRBD2	once	TRBJ2-5	TGCGCCAGCAGCCCCAGGACTAGCGGGGGGGCCCGTGGTGAGACCCAGTACTTC	CASSPRTSGGARGETQYF
TRBV19	TRBD2	.	TRBJ2-3	TGTGCCAGTAGGCTAGCGGGAGACGGCACAGATACGCAGTATTTT	CASRLAGDGTDTQYF
TRBV4-1	TRBD2	once	TRBJ2-5	TGCGCCAGCAGCCAAGATTGGCTAGCGGGGGCCACCCAGTACTTC	CASSQDWLAGATQYF
TRBV6-5	TRBD1	once	TRBJ1-6	TGTGCCAGCGGACAGGCAAATTCACCCCTCCACTTT	CASGQANSPLHF
TRBV7-2	.	.	TRBJ1-1	TGTGCCAGCAGCTTAGCGTCCCGGTGGAACACTGAAGCTTTCTTT	CASSLASRWNTEAFF
TRBV20-1	.	.	TRBJ1-2	TGCAGGCTAGGCTCAGGGTATGGCTACACCTTC	CRLGSGYGYTF
TRBV3-1/TRBV3-2	TRBD2	.	TRBJ2-3	TGTGCCAGCAGCCGGACTAGCGGTTGGACAGATACGCAGTATTTT	CASSRTSGWTDTQYF